This T cell receptor (beta chain) was recovered during a study of identical twins. CDR1 SEHNR and CDR2 FQNEAQ come from the germline V gene (reference sequence). V was pared by 8 bases and J by 6 bases, with 7 bases between. The CDR3 has 10 amino acids. One entry per CDR3 protein, called by TCRdb with MiXCR from the 5' RACE reads. The sample lists more than 650,000 distinct CDR3 sequences, over 5% occurring once. This clonotype has a handful of counts. Source material: naive T cells sorted from blood. The chain has TRBV7-9 and TRBJ1-2; no reliable D call. The clonotype comes from a man aged 18 to 29 in good health. As DNA, the CDR3 is TGTGCCAGCGGACCTAATGGCTACACCTTC. Translating gives CASGPNGYTF.